This T cell receptor beta chain was identified during a study of T cells in Graves' hyperthyroidism and ophthalmopathy. Study observations and caveats: Prediction of ophthalmopathy progression came a median about 6 months pre-onset. Stable hyperthyroidism and ophthalmopathy were separated using 13 V-J signatures. Blood samples included most of the expanded thyroid clonotypes exceeding 0.001.

This clonotype was found a few times. Its target is not known. The study defined stable Graves' hyperthyroidism as no ophthalmopathy progression within 18 months. CDR3 size: 14 residues. Unmatched junction bases numbered 5, after V lost 6 bases and J lost 4 bases. Germline loops: CDR1 SQVTM, CDR2 ANQGSEA. TCR beta CDR3 sequences were amplified from RNA transcripts. In the first-round RT-PCR of the TCR CDR3, the HTBI primer set was used. Each CDR3 protein is one row after TCRdb ran MiXCR on the multiplex PCR reads. This table has some 600,000 distinct CDR3 sequences, 40% to 55% appearing once. This clonotype was sampled from a woman aged 18-29 years with Graves' hyperthyroidism. Material for sequencing was peripheral blood or thyroid tissue (not recorded which). The chain has TRBV29-1 and TRBJ1-6, with 8 bases fitting TRBD1. CDR3 nucleotides: TGCAGCGTCCGACAGGGGTCTTATAATTCACCCCTCCACTTT. It is translated as CSVRQGSYNSPLHF.